These 3 T cell receptor beta chains were all obtained from the same sample, sequenced in a study of blood T cell repertoires in COVID-19. The assay was immunoSEQ multiplex PCR, and TCRdb's table has in-frame clones only and misses some. The repertoire holds around 86,000 clones, with 70% to 90% as singletons. Sequenced input: peripheral blood. The receptors shown here come from a human donor with acute or convalescent COVID-19. The donor label of this sample is uncertain.

This sequence joins TRBV10-3 and TRBJ1-6; 7 nucleotides align to TRBD1. CDR1 is ENHRY, CDR2 SYGVKD, per germline. V trimming: 6 bases; J trimming: 6 bases; junction bases outside the gene matches: 5. This CDR3 spans 14 amino acids. The CDR3 loop is CAIRGRDSNSPLHF. As DNA, the CDR3 is TGTGCCATCAGGGGCCGGGACAGTAATTCACCCCTCCACTTT.

The gene calls are TRBV3-1 (or the pseudogene TRBV3-2) and TRBJ1-1; 7 bases match TRBD1. V shed 5 bases, J shed 8 bases, and the junction held 5 bases outside the gene matches. The germline gives CDR1 LGHDT, CDR2 YNNKEL (reference sequence). This CDR3 has 12 residues. The CDR3 DNA reads TGTGCCAGCAGCGGCGGGACAGAAGAAGCTTTCTTT. Its protein product is CASSGGTEEAFF.

The genes are TRBV6-6 and TRBJ2-1; 11 positions match TRBD1. With 5 bases clipped from V and 4 bases from J, the junction kept 7 bases outside the gene matches. Germline V gives CDR1 MNHNY, CDR2 SVGAGI (reference sequence). The CDR3 consists of 16 residues. The CDR3 reads CASSRARDRGYNEQFF. The CDR3 bases are TGTGCCAGCAGTCGAGCCCGGGACAGGGGGTACAATGAGCAGTTCTTC.